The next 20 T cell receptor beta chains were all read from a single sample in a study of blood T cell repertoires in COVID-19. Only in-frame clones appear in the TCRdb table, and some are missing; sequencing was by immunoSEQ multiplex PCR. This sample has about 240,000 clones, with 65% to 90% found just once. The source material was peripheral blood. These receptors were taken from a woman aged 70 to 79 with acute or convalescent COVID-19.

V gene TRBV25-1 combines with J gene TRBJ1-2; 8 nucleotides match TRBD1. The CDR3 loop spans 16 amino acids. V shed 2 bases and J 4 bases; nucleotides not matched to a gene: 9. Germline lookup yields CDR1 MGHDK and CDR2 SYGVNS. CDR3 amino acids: CASSEPGQGELYGYTF. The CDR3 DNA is TGTGCCAGCAGTGAACCCGGACAGGGCGAACTCTATGGCTACACCTTC.

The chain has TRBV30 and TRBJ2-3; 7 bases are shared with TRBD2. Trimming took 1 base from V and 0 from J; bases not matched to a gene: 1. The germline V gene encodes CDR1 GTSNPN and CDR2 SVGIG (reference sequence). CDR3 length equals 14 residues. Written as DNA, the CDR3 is TGTGCCTGGAGTGCGGGGGGTAGCACAGATACGCAGTATTTT. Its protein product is CAWSAGGSTDTQYF.

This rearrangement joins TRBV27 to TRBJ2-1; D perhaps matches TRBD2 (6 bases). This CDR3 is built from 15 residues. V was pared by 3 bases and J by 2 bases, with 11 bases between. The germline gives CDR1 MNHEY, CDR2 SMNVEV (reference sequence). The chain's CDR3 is CASSFAGLTYNEQFF. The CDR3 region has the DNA TGTGCCAGCAGTTTCGCGGGGCTAACCTACAATGAGCAGTTCTTC.

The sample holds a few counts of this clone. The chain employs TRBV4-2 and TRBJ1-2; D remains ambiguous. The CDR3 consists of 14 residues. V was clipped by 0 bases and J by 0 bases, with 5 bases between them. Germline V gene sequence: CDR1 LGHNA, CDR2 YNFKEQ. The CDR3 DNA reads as TGTGCCAGCAGCCAAGAACATACTAACTATGGCTACACCTTC. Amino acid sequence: CASSQEHTNYGYTF.

This chain's CDR3 is CASSLPPGGTEAFF. The CDR3 DNA is TGTGCCAGCAGCCTACCGCCAGGGGGCACTGAAGCTTTCTTT. The chain employs TRBV7-9 and TRBJ1-1; 7 bases are a match to TRBD1. V lost 5 bases, J lost 4 bases, and 7 bases stayed unmatched. The germline CDR1 and CDR2 sequences are SEHNR and FQNEAQ (reference sequence). The CDR3 spans 14 residues.

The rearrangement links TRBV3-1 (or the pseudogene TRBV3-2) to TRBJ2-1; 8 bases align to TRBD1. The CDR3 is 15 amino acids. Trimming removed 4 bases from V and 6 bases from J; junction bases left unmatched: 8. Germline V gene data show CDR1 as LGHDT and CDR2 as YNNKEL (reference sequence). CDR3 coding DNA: TGTGCCAGCAGCCCTTTGGGACAGGCTAGCAATGAGCAGTTCTTC. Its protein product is CASSPLGQASNEQFF.

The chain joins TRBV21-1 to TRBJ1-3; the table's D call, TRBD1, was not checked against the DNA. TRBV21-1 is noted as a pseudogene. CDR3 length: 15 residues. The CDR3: CASIKSQSSGNTIYF. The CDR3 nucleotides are TGTGCCAGCATCAAATCACAGAGCTCTGGAAACACCATATATTTT.

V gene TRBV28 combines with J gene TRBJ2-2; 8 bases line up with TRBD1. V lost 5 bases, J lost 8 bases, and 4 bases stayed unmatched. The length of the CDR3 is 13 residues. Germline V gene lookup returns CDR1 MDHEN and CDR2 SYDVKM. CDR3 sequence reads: CASSPGGQGELFF. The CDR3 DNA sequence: TGTGCCAGCAGTCCAGGGGGCCAAGGGGAGCTGTTTTTT.

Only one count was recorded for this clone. The CDR3 nucleotides are TGTGCCAGCAGCTTAGATCCTTTAGCGGGGGGACTATTCACAGATACGCAGTATTTT. Its translation is CASSLDPLAGGLFTDTQYF. This chain joins TRBV7-2 and TRBJ2-3, with TRBD2 matching 10 bases. Germline V gene sequence: CDR1 SGHTA, CDR2 FQGNSA. The CDR3 consists of 19 residues. V trimming: 1 base; J trimming: 2 bases; junction bases outside the gene matches: 12.

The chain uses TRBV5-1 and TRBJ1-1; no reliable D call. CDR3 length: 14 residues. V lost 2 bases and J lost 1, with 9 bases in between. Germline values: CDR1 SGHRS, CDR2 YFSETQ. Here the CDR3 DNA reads TGCGCCAGCAGCTTTACATCAGGGAACACTGAAGCTTTCTTT. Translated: CASSFTSGNTEAFF.

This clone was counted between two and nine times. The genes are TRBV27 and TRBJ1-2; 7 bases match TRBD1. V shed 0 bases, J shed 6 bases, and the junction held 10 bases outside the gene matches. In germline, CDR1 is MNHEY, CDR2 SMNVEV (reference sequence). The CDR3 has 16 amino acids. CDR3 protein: CASSLSVGGGSHGYTF. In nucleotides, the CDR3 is TGTGCCAGCAGTTTATCGGTAGGGGGCGGGTCGCATGGCTACACCTTC.

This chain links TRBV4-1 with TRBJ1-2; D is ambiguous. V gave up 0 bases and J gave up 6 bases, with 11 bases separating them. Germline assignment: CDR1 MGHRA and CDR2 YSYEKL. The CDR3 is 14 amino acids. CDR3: CASSQERGSDGYTF. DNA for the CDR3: TGCGCCAGCAGCCAAGAGCGGGGAAGCGATGGCTACACCTTC.

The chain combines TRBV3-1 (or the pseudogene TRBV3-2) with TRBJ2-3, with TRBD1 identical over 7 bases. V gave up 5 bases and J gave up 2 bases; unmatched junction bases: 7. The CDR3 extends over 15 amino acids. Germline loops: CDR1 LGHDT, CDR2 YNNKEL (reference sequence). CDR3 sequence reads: CASSSVGTATDTQYF. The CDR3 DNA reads TGTGCCAGCAGCTCGGTCGGGACAGCCACAGATACGCAGTATTTT.

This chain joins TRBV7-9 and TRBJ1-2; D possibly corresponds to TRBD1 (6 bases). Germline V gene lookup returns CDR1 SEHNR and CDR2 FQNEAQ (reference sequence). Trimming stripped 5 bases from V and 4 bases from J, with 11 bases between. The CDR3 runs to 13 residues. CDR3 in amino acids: CASSPGDGYGYTF. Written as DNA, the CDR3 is TGTGCCAGCAGCCCAGGGGATGGCTATGGCTACACCTTC.

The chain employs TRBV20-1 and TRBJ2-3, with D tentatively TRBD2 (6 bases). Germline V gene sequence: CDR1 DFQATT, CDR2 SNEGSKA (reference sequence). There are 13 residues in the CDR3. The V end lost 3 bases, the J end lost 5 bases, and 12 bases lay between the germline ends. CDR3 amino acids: CSASTPAGDTQYF. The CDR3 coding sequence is TGCAGTGCTAGTACCCCAGCGGGAGATACGCAGTATTTT.

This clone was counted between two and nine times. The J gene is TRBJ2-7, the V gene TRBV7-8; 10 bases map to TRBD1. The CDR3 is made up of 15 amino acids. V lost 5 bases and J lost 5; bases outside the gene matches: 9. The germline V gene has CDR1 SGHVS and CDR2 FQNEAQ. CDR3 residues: CASSRGPGQGNEQYF. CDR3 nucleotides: TGTGCCAGCAGCAGAGGCCCGGGACAGGGGAACGAGCAGTACTTC.

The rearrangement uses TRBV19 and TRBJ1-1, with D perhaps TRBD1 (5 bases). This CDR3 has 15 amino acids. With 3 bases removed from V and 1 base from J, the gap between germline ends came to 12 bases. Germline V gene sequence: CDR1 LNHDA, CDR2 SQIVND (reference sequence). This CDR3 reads CASSILGLENTEAFF. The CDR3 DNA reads TGTGCCAGTAGTATTCTGGGACTAGAGAACACTGAAGCTTTCTTT.

The CDR3 coding sequence is TGTGCCAGCACCCGGGGATACGAGCAGTACTTC. Protein product: CASTRGYEQYF. The chain uses TRBV11-2 and TRBJ2-7; TRBD2 is a possible D gene (5 bases). The CDR3 spans 11 residues. CDR1 SGHAT and CDR2 FQNNGV come from the germline V gene. The V and J ends lost 7 bases and 4 bases respectively, with 8 bases between them. Variable domain in full (rest from reference TRBV11-2 and TRBJ2-7): EAGVAQSPRYKIIEKRQSVAFWCNPISGHATLYWYQQILGQGPKLLIQFQNNGVVDDSQLPKDRFSAERLKGVDSTLKIQPAKLEDSAVYLCASTRGYEQYFGPGTRLTVT.

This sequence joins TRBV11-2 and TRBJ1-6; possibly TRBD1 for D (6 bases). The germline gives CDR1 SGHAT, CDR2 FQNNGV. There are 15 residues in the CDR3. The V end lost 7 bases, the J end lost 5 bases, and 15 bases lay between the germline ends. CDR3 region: CASTPTDRDNSPLHF. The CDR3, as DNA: TGTGCCAGCACCCCTACGGACAGAGATAATTCACCCCTCCACTTT.

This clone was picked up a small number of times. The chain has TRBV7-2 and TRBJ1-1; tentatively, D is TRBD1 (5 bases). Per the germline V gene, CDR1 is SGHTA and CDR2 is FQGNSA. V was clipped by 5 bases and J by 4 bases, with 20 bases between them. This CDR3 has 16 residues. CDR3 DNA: TGTGCCAGCAGCCAACGCCCCAAGGGGCTGGGCACTGAAGCTTTCTTT. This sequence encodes CASSQRPKGLGTEAFF.